This T cell receptor beta chain was identified in a study of blood T cell repertoires in COVID-19 (dated by TCRdb to about 2020). About the full investigation: Collaborator samples came from the United States, Italy and Spain and covered acute and convalescent phases of COVID-19. The prospective study material was composed of cDNA or gDNA derived from T cells, B-cell-depleted T cells, or PBMCs. Subjects who had been exposed to COVID-19, were actively infected with it, or had recovered from it provided the deeply sampled blood TCRbeta repertoires that made up the dataset. The repertoires were released in a freely available public database intended as a resource for research on the immune response to SARS-CoV-2. The samples were drawn from the first 160 participants of the ongoing ImmuneRACE study and from 1,254 subjects provided by 6 global collaborators. Nearly every sample came with metadata listing a de-identified subject ID, COVID-19 status, age in years and sex. Where available, HLA class I and class II types were obtained from metadata supplied by the sample provider rather than from assay-based typing.

TCRbeta CDR3 regions were amplified from genomic DNA by means of the immunoSEQ Assay, a bias-controlled multiplex PCR. The paper's processing steps were these. The number of nucleated cells in each sample was estimated by amplification of reference gene primers within the assay. To quantify the absolute abundance of each unique TCRbeta CDR3 rearrangement, sequence reads were collapsed and filtered. For each sample, productive Simpson clonality was calculated as the square root of Simpson's diversity index over productive rearrangements. Drawn from immuneACCESS, this table holds only the in-frame rearrangements with V and J called that TCRdb kept. Clones are partly lost; checked studies trace under half to an unresolved V gene and leave the rest unexplained. The DNA was the basis for D and trimming; V, J and clone size are from that table. Present in this sample are 40,000 to 55,000 clones, around 83% of which were seen just once. The top ten constitute 7.6% of the sample.

Spanning cysteine to phenylalanine, the CDR3 consists of 14 amino acids. Only CDR3 DNA remains: 42 bases, in frame from the first base. The germline V gene sets CDR1 to MDHEN and CDR2 to SYDVKM. V is pruned by 9 bases and J by 3 bases, leaving 3 bases of the junction without a gene match. Regarding this clone: The antigen it recognizes is unknown. Base qualities are not at hand, and no much larger clone is one base apart.

Collaborating institutions collected whole blood in K2EDTA tubes following their own protocols. For TCRbeta analysis, collaborators shipped samples in one of three forms: frozen whole blood, isolated PBMCs, or DNA extracted from either of those sample types. General findings and caveats noted by the study authors: Clinical and demographic metadata were provided uncurated, with the amount varying by source and participant.

The sequence came from a human donor in a cohort sampled during active COVID-19. Rearrangement joined TRBV28 to TRBJ2-1; TRBD2 matches 12 bases in the middle. Sequencing used peripheral blood. The CDR3 protein sequence reads: CASGTSGRYNEQFF. In nucleotide form, the sequence is TGTGCCAGTGGGACTAGCGGGCGCTACAATGAGCAGTTCTTC.